The present entry profiles one T cell receptor (beta chain) with its context. Its target is not known. There are 15 residues in the CDR3. V was clipped by 2 bases and J by 0 bases, with 8 bases between them. In germline, CDR1 is SGHDT, CDR2 YYEEEE. The sample belongs to a study of shared clonotypes between healthy human individuals. Free of recent acute infections or vaccinations, the donors were healthy HIV-negative adults. Those who donated, Caucasian adults without exception, all lived in Nashville, Tennessee. In the authors' methods: ImmunoSEQ sequences covered only the junction and lacked quality scores; filtering therefore differed. Repertoires were generated with immunoSEQ multiplex PCR, while TCRdb's copy carries only in-frame clones and drops some. The V and J calls and clone size were taken over from that table, and D and trimming were inferred from the DNA. The data contain roughly 1.4 million clones, about 98.5% of them singletons.

The study's findings and limits: For naive CD4 cells, 5% to 6.5% of clonotypes were shared across several donors.

The TCR sequence derives from a young man in good health. The V gene is TRBV5-6, the J gene TRBJ2-2; D is unresolved. Material: naive CD4+ T cells sorted from blood. As for subset: CD45RA+ positively selected. CDR3 in DNA: TGTGCCAGCAGCTTTGCGGCAGCGAACACCGGGGAGCTGTTTTTT. It codes for CASSFAAANTGELFF.